This T cell receptor (beta chain) was sequenced for a study of blood T cell repertoires in COVID-19. The wider study: Sources were T cells, B-cell-depleted T cells, or PBMCs; the material itself was cDNA or gDNA.

Germline loops: CDR1 SGHAT, CDR2 FQNNGV. V was clipped by 4 bases and J by 6 bases, with 13 bases between them. This CDR3 has 13 amino acids. How the authors handled the data: Reference gene primer amplification gave nucleated cell count estimates. Libraries were prepared by immunoSEQ multiplex PCR; TCRdb keeps only in-frame clonotypes and omits some of them. That table is the source of V, J and clone size, and D and trimming were worked out from the DNA. The sample includes about 360,000 clones, roughly 86% of them seen just once. The V and J genes are TRBV11-2 and TRBJ2-7; D gene uncertain. The clonotype was recovered from a human donor in a cohort sampled during active COVID-19. Sequencing input: peripheral blood. CDR3 sequence reads: CASSSKPGSEQYF. The CDR3 nucleotides read TGTGCCAGCAGCTCCAAGCCCGGTTCCGAGCAGTACTTC.